This T cell receptor (beta chain) came from a study of T-cell reconstitution after alpha-beta-depleted transplantation in children. This CDR3 spans 16 amino acids. V lost 10 bases to trimming and J lost 2 bases, with 22 bases between them. CDR1 and CDR2 from the germline V gene are LGHNA and YNFKEQ. Researchers prepared the TCRbeta library using unique molecular identifiers, the study reports. TCRdb passed the PCR reads through MiXCR, listing each CDR3 protein once. The data contain approximately 400,000 distinct CDR3 sequences, roughly 11% of them singletons. The receptor comes from a human donor who donated a stem cell graft to a child with acute myeloid leukemia. The sample in question was PBMCs from the stem cell graft donor, obtained from the stem cell graft. V is TRBV4-2 and J is TRBJ2-3; TRBD1 might be the D (6 bases). The CDR3, as DNA: TGTGCCATGGGCCCCGGGAAGGGGGAGACCACAGATACGCAGTATTTT. Translating it yields CAMGPGKGETTDTQYF.